This T cell receptor beta chain was recovered during a study of graft-versus-host responses after intestinal transplantation. The overall study: Those transplanted obtained multivisceral, liver-intestinal, or isolated intestinal grafts.

Only in-frame clones appear in the TCRdb table, and some are missing; sequencing was by immunoSEQ multiplex PCR. This repertoire shows 55,000 to 70,000 clones, more than 75% found once; its top ten account for roughly 2.6%. Unmatched junction bases numbered 6, after V lost 2 bases and J lost 6 bases. This CDR3 comprises 16 residues. The V gene's germline CDR1 is MGHRA and CDR2 YSYEKL. The origin of this receptor is a human patient who received an intestinal transplant, so some T cells may come from the graft donor. This rearrangement joins TRBV4-1 to TRBJ2-1, with 11 bases that match TRBD2. The specimen was PBMCs, collected around 120 days after intestinal transplantation. CDR3 nucleotide sequence: TGCGCCAGCAGCCAATACGTAGCGGGGGGGTTCAATGAGCAGTTCTTC. Translation: CASSQYVAGGFNEQFF.